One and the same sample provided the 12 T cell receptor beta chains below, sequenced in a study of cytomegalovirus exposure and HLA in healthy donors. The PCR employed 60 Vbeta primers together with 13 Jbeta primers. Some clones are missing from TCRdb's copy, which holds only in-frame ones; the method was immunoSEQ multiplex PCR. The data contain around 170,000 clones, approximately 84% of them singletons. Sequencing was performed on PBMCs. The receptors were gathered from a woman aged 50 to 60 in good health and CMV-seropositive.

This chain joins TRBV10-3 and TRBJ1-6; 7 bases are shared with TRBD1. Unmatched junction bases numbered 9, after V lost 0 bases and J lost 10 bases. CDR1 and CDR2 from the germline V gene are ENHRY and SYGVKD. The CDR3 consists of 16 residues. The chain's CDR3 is CAISESREGARSPLHF. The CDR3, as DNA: TGTGCCATCAGTGAGTCGAGAGAGGGGGCAAGGTCACCCCTCCACTTT.

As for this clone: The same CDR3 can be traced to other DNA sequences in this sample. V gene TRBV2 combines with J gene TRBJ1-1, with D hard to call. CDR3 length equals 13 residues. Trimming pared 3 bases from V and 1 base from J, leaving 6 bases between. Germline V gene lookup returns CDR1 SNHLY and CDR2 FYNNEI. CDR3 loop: CASSDSENTEAFF. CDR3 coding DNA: TGTGCCAGCAGTGACTCAGAGAACACTGAAGCTTTCTTT.

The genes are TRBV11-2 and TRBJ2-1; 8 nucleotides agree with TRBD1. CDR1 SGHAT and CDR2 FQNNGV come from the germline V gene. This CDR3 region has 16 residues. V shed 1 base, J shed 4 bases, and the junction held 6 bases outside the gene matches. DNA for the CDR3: TGTGCCAGCAGCTTAGGGACAGGGCGACAATACAATGAGCAGTTCTTC. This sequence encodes CASSLGTGRQYNEQFF. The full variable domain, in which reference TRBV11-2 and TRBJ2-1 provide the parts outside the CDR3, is EAGVAQSPRYKIIEKRQSVAFWCNPISGHATLYWYQQILGQGPKLLIQFQNNGVVDDSQLPKDRFSAERLKGVDSTLKIQPAKLEDSAVYLCASSLGTGRQYNEQFFGPGTRLTVL.

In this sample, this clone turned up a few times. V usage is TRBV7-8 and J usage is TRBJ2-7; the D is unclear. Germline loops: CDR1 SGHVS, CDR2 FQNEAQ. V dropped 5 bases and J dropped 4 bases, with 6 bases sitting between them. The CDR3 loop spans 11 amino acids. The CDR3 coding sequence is TGTGCCAGCAGCGCACAGTACGAGCAGTACTTC. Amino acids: CASSAQYEQYF. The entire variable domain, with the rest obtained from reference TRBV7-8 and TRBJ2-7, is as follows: GAGVSQSPRYKVAKRGQDVALRCDPISGHVSLFWYQQALGQGPEFLTYFQNEAQLDKSGLPSDRFFAERPEGSVSTLKIQRTQQEDSAVYLCASSAQYEQYFGPGTRLTVT.

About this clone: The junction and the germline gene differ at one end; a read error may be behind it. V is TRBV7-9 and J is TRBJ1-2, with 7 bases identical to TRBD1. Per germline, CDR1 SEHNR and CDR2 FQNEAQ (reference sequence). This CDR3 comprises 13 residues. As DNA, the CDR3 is TGTTCCAGCAGCTTTAAAGGGGGCCATGGCTACACCTTC. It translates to CSSSFKGGHGYTF.

CDR3 region: CASSLSFREHQYF. The CDR3, as DNA: TGTGCCAGCAGTTTATCGTTCCGGGAGCACCAGTACTTC. The rearrangement joins TRBV27 to TRBJ2-5, with D possibly being TRBD2 (6 bases). This CDR3 contains 13 residues. Germline V gives CDR1 MNHEY, CDR2 SMNVEV (reference sequence). The V and J ends lost 0 bases and 10 bases respectively, with 12 bases between them.

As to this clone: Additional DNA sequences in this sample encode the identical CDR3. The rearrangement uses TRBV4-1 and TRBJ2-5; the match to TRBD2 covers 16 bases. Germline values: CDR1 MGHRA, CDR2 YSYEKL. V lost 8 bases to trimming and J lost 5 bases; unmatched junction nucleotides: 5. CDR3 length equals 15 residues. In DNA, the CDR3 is TGCGCCAGCTCTGGGACTAGCGGGAGGGTGGAGACCCAGTACTTC. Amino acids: CASSGTSGRVETQYF.

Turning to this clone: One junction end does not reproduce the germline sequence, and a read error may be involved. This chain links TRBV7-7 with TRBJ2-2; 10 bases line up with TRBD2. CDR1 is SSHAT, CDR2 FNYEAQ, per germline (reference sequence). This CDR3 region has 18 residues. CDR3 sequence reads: CASSLLPTSGSNTGELFF. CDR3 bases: TGTGCTAGCAGCCTACTCCCGACTAGCGGGTCGAACACCGGGGAGCTGTTTTTT.

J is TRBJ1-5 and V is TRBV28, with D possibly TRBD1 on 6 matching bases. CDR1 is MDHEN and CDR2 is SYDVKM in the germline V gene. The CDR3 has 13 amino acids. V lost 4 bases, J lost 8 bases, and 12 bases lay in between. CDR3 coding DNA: TGTGCCAGCAGTTCCCCAGGGGCGGAGCCCCAGCATTTT. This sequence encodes CASSSPGAEPQHF.

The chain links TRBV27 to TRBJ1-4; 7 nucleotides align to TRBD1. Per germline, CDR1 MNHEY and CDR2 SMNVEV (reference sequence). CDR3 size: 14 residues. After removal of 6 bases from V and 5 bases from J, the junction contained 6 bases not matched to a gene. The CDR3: CASRYRGDNEKLFF. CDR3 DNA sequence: TGTGCCAGCAGGTACAGGGGAGACAATGAAAAACTGTTTTTT.

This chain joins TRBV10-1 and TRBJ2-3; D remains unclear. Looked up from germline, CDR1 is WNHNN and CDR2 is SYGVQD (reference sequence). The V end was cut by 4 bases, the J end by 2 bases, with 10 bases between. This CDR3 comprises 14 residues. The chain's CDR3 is CASSGGSPTDTQYF. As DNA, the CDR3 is TGCGCCAGCAGTGGTGGTAGCCCCACAGATACGCAGTATTTT.

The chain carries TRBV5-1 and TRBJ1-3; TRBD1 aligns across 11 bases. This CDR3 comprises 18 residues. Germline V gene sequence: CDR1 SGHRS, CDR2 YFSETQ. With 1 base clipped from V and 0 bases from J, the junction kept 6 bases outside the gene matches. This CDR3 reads CASSLLGQGGSSGNTIYF. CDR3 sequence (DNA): TGCGCCAGCAGCTTGCTGGGACAGGGGGGCTCCTCTGGAAACACCATATATTTT.